The 10 T cell receptor beta chains below come from one sample, sequenced in a study of technical replicates of blood from a few donors listed by TCRdb under 2017. The library came from the immunoSEQ multiplex PCR assay. Drawn from immuneACCESS, this table holds only the in-frame rearrangements with V and J called that TCRdb kept. Clones are partly lost; checked studies trace under half to an unresolved V gene and leave the rest unexplained. In all, the sample holds about 73,000 clones, and 93% of those were seen once. Roughly 0.25% of the sample is held by the ten biggest clonotypes. The sequencing input was T cells isolated from PBMCs. The receptors here all came from a human donor in good health.

This clone was recorded only once. The chain couples TRBV7-9 to TRBJ2-1; D is possibly TRBD1 (5 bases). The CDR3 consists of 18 residues. The germline V gene encodes CDR1 SEHNR and CDR2 FQNEAQ (reference sequence). Trimming cost V 4 bases and J 0 bases, with 19 bases left between them. This CDR3 is CASSYSKRQLSSYNEQFF. CDR3 bases: TGTGCCAGCAGCTATTCTAAAAGACAGCTGAGCTCCTACAATGAGCAGTTCTTC.

A single count supports this clone. The chain recombines TRBV11-2 with TRBJ2-1, with D unclear. Per the germline V gene, CDR1 is SGHAT and CDR2 is FQNNGV. The V end was cut by 0 bases, the J end by 4 bases, with 10 bases between. The CDR3 length is 15 residues. The CDR3 here is CASSLEPQAYNEQFF. CDR3 sequence (DNA): TGTGCCAGCAGCTTAGAGCCCCAGGCTTACAATGAGCAGTTCTTC.

The gene calls are TRBV13 and TRBJ2-7, with 7 bases matching TRBD2. The CDR3 totals 14 residues. Germline assignment: CDR1 PRHDT and CDR2 FYEKMQ (reference sequence). Trimming removed 6 bases from V and 2 bases from J; junction bases left unmatched: 7. In nucleotides, the CDR3 is TGTGCCAGCAGTCTAGCGGCCCTTCCCTACGAGCAGTACTTC. Its protein product is CASSLAALPYEQYF.

This chain links TRBV28 with TRBJ1-3; 7 bases align to TRBD1. This CDR3 contains 17 residues. Germline CDR1 reads MDHEN; CDR2 reads SYDVKM. The J segment lost 2 bases and the V segment lost 5 bases, leaving 12 bases of the junction unmatched. CDR3 protein: CASSRGTVKRTGNTIYF. In DNA form, the CDR3 reads TGTGCCAGCAGTCGCGGGACAGTTAAACGAACTGGAAACACCATATATTTT.

This clone was found once. This chain uses TRBV27 with TRBJ1-5, with D possibly matching TRBD1 (5 bases). In germline, CDR1 is MNHEY, CDR2 SMNVEV (reference sequence). This CDR3 is 13 amino acids long. V gave up 4 bases and J gave up 9 bases, with 13 bases separating them. The CDR3 coding sequence is TGTGCCAGCAGTTGGGGGGGAGGGTTGCCCCAGCATTTT. Encoded protein: CASSWGGGLPQHF.

V and J are TRBV5-8 and TRBJ2-5, with 9 bases matching TRBD2. This CDR3 is built from 18 residues. CDR1 and CDR2 (germline): SGHTS, YDEGEE. Trimming removed 2 bases from V and 5 bases from J; junction bases left unmatched: 16. CDR3 nucleotide sequence: TGTGCCAGCAGCTTATTCCTCGCGGGGGGGCCGGGGGTTGAGACCCAGTACTTC. Its protein is CASSLFLAGGPGVETQYF.

The chain employs TRBV11-3 and TRBJ1-1, with a tentative D call TRBD1 (5 bases). The CDR3 contains 13 residues. CDR1 is SGHNT, CDR2 YENEEA, per germline. V was pared by 3 bases and J by 4 bases, with 9 bases between. As DNA, the CDR3 is TGTGCCAGCAGCTTGCAGGGATCCACTGAAGCTTTCTTT. Protein sequence: CASSLQGSTEAFF.

The chain employs TRBV10-2 and TRBJ2-7; 10 nucleotides line up with TRBD1. V gave up 2 bases and J gave up 2 bases; unmatched junction bases: 3. Germline values: CDR1 WSHSY, CDR2 SAAADI. This CDR3 contains 15 residues. CDR3 region: CASSEAGTGAYEQYF. The CDR3 DNA sequence: TGCGCCAGCAGTGAGGCCGGGACAGGGGCCTACGAGCAGTACTTC.

The CDR3 loop reads CATSRDTAYEQYF. In DNA, the CDR3 is TGTGCCACCAGCAGAGATACGGCCTACGAGCAGTACTTC. The chain carries TRBV15 and TRBJ2-7; D call uncertain. This CDR3 is 13 amino acids long. V lost 0 bases and J lost 2, with 5 bases in between. Germline V gives CDR1 LNHNV, CDR2 YYDKDF (reference sequence).

This clone was counted only a few times. V usage is TRBV19 and J usage is TRBJ1-1, with 7 bases aligning to TRBD1. Per the germline V gene, CDR1 is LNHDA and CDR2 is SQIVND (reference sequence). V trimming: 5 bases; J trimming: 3 bases; junction bases outside the gene matches: 3. The CDR3 contains 13 residues. DNA of the CDR3: TGTGCCAGTAGTTACAGGGGAGACACTGAAGCTTTCTTT. Its protein is CASSYRGDTEAFF.